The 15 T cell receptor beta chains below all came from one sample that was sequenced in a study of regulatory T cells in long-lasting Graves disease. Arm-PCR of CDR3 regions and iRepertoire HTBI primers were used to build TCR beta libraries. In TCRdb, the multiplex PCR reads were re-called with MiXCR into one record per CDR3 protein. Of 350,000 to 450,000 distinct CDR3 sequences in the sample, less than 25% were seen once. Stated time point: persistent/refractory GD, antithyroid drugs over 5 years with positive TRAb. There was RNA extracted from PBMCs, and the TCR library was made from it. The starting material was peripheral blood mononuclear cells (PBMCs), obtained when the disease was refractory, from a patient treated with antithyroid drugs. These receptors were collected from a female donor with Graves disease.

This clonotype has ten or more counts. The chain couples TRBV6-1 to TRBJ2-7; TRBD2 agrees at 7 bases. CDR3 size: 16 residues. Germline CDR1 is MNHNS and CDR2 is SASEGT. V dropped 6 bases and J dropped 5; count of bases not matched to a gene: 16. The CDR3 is CASSPRGAGASHEQYF. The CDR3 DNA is TGTGCCAGCAGCCCGAGAGGGGCGGGAGCGAGCCACGAGCAGTACTTC.

CDR3 sequence reads: CASRMGGGSNQPQHF. The CDR3 DNA follows: TGTGCCAGCAGAATGGGCGGCGGCAGCAATCAGCCCCAGCATTTT. V usage is TRBV2 and J usage is TRBJ1-5; D is undetermined. Germline-derived CDR1 and CDR2 are SNHLY and FYNNEI. The CDR3 runs 15 residues. Trimming cost V 6 bases and J 1 base, with 13 bases left between them.

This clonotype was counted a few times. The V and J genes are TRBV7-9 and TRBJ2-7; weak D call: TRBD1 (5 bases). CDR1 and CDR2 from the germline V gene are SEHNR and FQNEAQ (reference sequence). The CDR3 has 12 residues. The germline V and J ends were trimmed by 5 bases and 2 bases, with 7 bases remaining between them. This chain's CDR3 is CASSPTAYEQYF. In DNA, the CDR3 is TGTGCCAGCAGCCCGACAGCCTACGAGCAGTACTTC.

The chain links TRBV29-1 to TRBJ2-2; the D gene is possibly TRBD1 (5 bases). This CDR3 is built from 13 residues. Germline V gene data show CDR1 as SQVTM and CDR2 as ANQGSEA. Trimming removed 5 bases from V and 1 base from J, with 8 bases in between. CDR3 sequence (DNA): TGCAGCGTTCTTGGACAGAACACCGGGGAGCTGTTTTTT. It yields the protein CSVLGQNTGELFF.

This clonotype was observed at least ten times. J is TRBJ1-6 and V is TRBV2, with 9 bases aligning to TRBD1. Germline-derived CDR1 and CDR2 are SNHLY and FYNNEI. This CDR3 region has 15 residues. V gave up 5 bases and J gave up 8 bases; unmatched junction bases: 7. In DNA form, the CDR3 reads TGTGCCAGCAGTCGACCGGGACAGGGTGATTCACCCCTCCACTTT. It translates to CASSRPGQGDSPLHF.

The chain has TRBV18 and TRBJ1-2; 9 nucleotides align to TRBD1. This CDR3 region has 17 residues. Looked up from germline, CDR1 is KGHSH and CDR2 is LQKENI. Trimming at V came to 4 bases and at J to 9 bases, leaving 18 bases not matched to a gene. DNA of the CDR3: TGTGCCAGCTCACTAAATCCCGGGACAGGGCCGTTTGTGAGCTACACCTTC. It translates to CASSLNPGTGPFVSYTF.

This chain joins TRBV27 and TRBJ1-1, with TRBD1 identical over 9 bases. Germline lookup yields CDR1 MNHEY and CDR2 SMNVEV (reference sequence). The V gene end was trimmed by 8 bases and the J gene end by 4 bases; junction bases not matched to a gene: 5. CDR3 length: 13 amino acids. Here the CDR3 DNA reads TGTGCCAGCGGAAGACAGGGGGGCACTGAAGCTTTCTTT. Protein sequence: CASGRQGGTEAFF.

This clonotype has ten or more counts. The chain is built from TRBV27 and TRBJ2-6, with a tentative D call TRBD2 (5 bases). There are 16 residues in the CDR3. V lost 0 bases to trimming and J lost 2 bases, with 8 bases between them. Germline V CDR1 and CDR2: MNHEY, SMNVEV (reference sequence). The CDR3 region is CASSLSLRAGANVLTF. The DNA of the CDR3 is TGTGCCAGCAGTTTATCCTTGCGGGCTGGGGCCAACGTCCTGACTTTC.

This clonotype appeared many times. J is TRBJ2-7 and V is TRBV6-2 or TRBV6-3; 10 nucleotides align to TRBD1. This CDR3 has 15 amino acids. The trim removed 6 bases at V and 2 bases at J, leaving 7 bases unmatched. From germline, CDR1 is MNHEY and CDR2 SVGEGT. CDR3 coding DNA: TGTGCCAGCAGCATAGCGACAGGGGGCCCCTACGAGCAGTACTTC. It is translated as CASSIATGGPYEQYF.

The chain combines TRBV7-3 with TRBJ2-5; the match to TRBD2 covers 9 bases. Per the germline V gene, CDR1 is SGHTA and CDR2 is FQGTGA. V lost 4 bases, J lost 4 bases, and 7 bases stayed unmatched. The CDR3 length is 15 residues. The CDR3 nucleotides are TGTGCCAGCAGCTCCACGGGACTAGCTCTAGAGACCCAGTACTTC. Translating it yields CASSSTGLALETQYF.

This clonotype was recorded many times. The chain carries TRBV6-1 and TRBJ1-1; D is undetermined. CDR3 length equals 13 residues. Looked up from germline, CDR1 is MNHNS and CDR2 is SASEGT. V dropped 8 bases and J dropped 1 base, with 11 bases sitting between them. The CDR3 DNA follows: TGTGCCAGCCGAGTCCAGGCGAACACTGAAGCTTTCTTT. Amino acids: CASRVQANTEAFF.

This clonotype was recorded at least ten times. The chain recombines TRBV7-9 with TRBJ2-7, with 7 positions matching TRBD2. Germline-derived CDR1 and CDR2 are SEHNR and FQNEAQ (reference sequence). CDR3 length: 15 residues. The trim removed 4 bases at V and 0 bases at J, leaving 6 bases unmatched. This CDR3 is CASSWEGGDSYEQYF. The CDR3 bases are TGTGCCAGCAGCTGGGAGGGAGGGGACTCCTACGAGCAGTACTTC.

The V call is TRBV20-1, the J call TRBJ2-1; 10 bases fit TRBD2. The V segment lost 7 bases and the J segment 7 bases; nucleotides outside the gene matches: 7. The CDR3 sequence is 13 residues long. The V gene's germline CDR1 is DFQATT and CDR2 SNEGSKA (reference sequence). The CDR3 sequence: CSVPSGRENEQFF. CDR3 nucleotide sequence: TGCAGTGTCCCTAGCGGGAGAGAAAATGAGCAGTTCTTC.

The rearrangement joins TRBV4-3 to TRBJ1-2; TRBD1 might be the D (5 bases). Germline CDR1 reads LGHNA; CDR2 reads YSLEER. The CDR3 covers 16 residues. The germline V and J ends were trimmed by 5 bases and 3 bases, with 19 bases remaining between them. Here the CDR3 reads CASSFMLEGRHYGYTF. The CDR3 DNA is TGCGCCAGCAGCTTCATGCTAGAGGGGCGCCACTATGGCTACACCTTC.

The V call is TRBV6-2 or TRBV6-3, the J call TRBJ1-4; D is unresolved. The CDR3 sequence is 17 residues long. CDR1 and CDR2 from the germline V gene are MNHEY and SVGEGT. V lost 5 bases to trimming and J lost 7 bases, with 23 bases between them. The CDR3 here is CASSHYRGTVWVEKLFF. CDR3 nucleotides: TGTGCCAGCAGTCACTACCGTGGAACGGTGTGGGTTGAAAAACTGTTTTTT.